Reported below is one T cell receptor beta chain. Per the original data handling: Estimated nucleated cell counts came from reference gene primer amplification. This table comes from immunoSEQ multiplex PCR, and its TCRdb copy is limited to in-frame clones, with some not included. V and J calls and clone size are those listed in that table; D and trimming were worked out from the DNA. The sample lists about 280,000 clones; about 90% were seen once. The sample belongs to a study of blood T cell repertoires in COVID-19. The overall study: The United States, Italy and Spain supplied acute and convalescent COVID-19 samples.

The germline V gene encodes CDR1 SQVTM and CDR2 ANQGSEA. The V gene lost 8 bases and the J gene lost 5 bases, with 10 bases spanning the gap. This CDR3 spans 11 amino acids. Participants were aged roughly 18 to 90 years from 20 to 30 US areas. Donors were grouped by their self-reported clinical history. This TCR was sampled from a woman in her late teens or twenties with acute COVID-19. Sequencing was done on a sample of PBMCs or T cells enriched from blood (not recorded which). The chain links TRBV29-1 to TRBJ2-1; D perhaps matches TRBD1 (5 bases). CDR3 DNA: TGCAGCCCGACAGTAGACAATGAGCAGTTCTTC. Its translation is CSPTVDNEQFF.